Shown below are 22 T cell receptor beta chains from a single sample sequenced in a study of cytotoxic CD8 clonotypes in ibrutinib-treated CLL (dated by TCRdb to the early 2020s). Receptor amplification or capture employed the immunoSEQ multiplex PCR assay. TCRdb mirrors the immuneACCESS table, restricted to in-frame sequences. Some clones are absent from its copies; in checked studies, under half trace to an unresolved V gene, and the reason for the others is unknown. This sample has about 25,000 clones in its table, and roughly 70% of those were observed once. Of the sample, about 45% falls within the top ten clones. Sample time point, as interpreted from the label and publication: 12 months on ibrutinib. Material: PBMCs, obtained after 12 months of ibrutinib treatment. These receptor sequences come from a human donor with chronic lymphocytic leukemia.

The chain joins TRBV5-1 to TRBJ2-7, with unresolved D. The germline V and J ends were trimmed by 4 bases and 5 bases, with 13 bases remaining between them. The CDR3 has 13 amino acids. Germline V lookup: CDR1 SGHRS, CDR2 YFSETQ. This CDR3 reads CASSLGSWDEQYF. CDR3 in DNA: TGCGCCAGCAGCCTAGGATCATGGGACGAGCAGTACTTC.

DNA for the CDR3: TGTGCCTGGACGGACAGCTACGAGCAGTACTTC. This encodes CAWTDSYEQYF. This sequence joins TRBV30 and TRBJ2-7, with D tentatively TRBD1 (6 bases). Trimming pared 4 bases from V and 3 bases from J, leaving 7 bases between. This CDR3 is 11 amino acids long. Germline V gene data show CDR1 as GTSNPN and CDR2 as SVGIG (reference sequence).

This sequence joins TRBV5-1 and TRBJ2-7; D may correspond to TRBD1 or TRBD2 (6 bases each). The CDR3 consists of 13 residues. CDR1 and CDR2 from the germline V gene are SGHRS and YFSETQ. V was cut by 4 bases and J by 0 bases, with 8 bases left in between. In DNA, the CDR3 is TGCGCCAGCAGCAGGGGGGACTCCTACGAGCAGTACTTC. Translating it yields CASSRGDSYEQYF. The full variable domain, rest sourced from reference TRBV5-1 and TRBJ2-7, is KAGVTQTPRYLIKTRGQQVTLSCSPISGHRSVSWYQQTPGQGLQFLFEYFSETQRNKGNFPGRFSGRQFSNSRSEMNVSTLELGDSALYLCASSRGDSYEQYFGPGTRLTVT.

The chain has TRBV5-6 and TRBJ1-5; 8 bases align to TRBD1. Germline assignment: CDR1 SGHDT and CDR2 YYEEEE. The CDR3 length is 15 residues. V shed 1 base, J shed 4 bases, and the junction held 4 bases outside the gene matches. CDR3 residues: CASSLTGGSNQPQHF. As DNA, the CDR3 is TGTGCCAGCAGCTTGACAGGGGGTAGTAATCAGCCCCAGCATTTT.

The V call is TRBV6-5, the J call TRBJ1-3; the D is unclear. The CDR3 consists of 16 residues. The germline CDR1 and CDR2 sequences are MNHEY and SVGAGI. The V end was cut by 4 bases, the J end by 0 bases, with 13 bases between. CDR3 loop: CASSLNGRLSGNTIYF. CDR3 sequence (DNA): TGTGCCAGCAGTTTGAACGGCAGGCTCTCTGGAAACACCATATATTTT.

The chain employs TRBV11-3 and TRBJ1-1; D is uncertain. Germline V gene data show CDR1 as SGHNT and CDR2 as YENEEA. The CDR3 loop spans 13 amino acids. The germline V and J ends were trimmed by 1 base and 3 bases, with 6 bases remaining between them. CDR3 in amino acids: CASSLVAYTEAFF. CDR3 nucleotides: TGTGCCAGCAGCTTAGTCGCGTACACTGAAGCTTTCTTT.

In nucleotides, the CDR3 is TGTGCCAGCAGCACTAACCGGGACAAATACACCGGGGAGCTGTTTTTT. Protein product: CASSTNRDKYTGELFF. This chain connects TRBV11-3 to TRBJ2-2, with D perhaps matching TRBD1 (6 bases). Germline V lookup: CDR1 SGHNT, CDR2 YENEEA. CDR3 length: 16 amino acids. V lost 5 bases and J 3 bases, leaving 16 bases between the germline ends.

The chain couples TRBV7-8 to TRBJ1-1; TRBD1 agrees at 7 bases. The V segment lost 1 base and the J segment 9 bases; nucleotides outside the gene matches: 11. Germline V gene lookup returns CDR1 SGHVS and CDR2 FQNEAQ. This CDR3 has 15 amino acids. The CDR3 reads CASSLGLGQTVKAFF. The CDR3 DNA reads as TGTGCCAGCAGCTTAGGGTTGGGACAGACCGTGAAAGCTTTCTTT. Full variable domain (missing parts from reference TRBV7-8 and TRBJ1-1): GAGVSQSPRYKVAKRGQDVALRCDPISGHVSLFWYQQALGQGPEFLTYFQNEAQLDKSGLPSDRFFAERPEGSVSTLKIQRTQQEDSAVYLCASSLGLGQTVKAFFGQGTRLTVV.

This clone was observed once. The V gene is TRBV5-1, the J gene TRBJ2-7; TRBD1 might be the D (6 bases). This CDR3 contains 16 residues. Germline CDR1 is SGHRS and CDR2 is YFSETQ. Trimming removed 0 bases from V and 5 bases from J, with 18 bases in between. CDR3 sequence reads: CASSLGGQGMLDEQYF. CDR3 DNA: TGCGCCAGCAGCTTGGGGGGTCAGGGGATGTTGGACGAGCAGTACTTC.

J is TRBJ2-7 and V is TRBV6-5; D not resolved. The germline V and J ends were trimmed by 8 bases and 3 bases, with 5 bases remaining between them. The CDR3 contains 10 residues. The germline CDR1 and CDR2 sequences are MNHEY and SVGAGI. The CDR3 nucleotides are TGTGCCAGCGGCATCTACGAGCAGTACTTC. Its protein product is CASGIYEQYF.

This rearrangement joins TRBV4-1 to TRBJ2-7, with D possibly called TRBD1 or TRBD2 (5 bases each). There are 16 residues in the CDR3. Trimming left V 0 bases short and J 2 bases short, with 14 bases between. Germline assignment: CDR1 MGHRA and CDR2 YSYEKL. CDR3 in DNA: TGCGCCAGCAGCCAAGATCCAGCAGGGAGAACCTACGAGCAGTACTTC. Translation gives CASSQDPAGRTYEQYF.

The rearrangement links TRBV7-6 to TRBJ1-3, with D unclear. V lost 1 base to trimming and J lost 0 bases, with 10 bases between them. Germline CDR1 SGHVS, CDR2 FNYEAQ. There are 16 residues in the CDR3. Here the CDR3 reads CASSLVARASGNTIYF. For the CDR3, the DNA is TGTGCCAGCAGCTTAGTTGCGAGAGCCTCTGGAAACACCATATATTTT.

This clone was seen a handful of times. This chain uses TRBV19 with TRBJ1-6, with D possibly being TRBD1 (5 bases). This CDR3 comprises 14 residues. Trimming took 2 bases from V and 7 from J, leaving 9 bases between them. Germline values: CDR1 LNHDA, CDR2 SQIVND (reference sequence). The CDR3 spells CASSIKRDNSPLHF. The CDR3 DNA reads TGTGCCAGTAGTATAAAACGGGACAATTCACCCCTCCACTTT.

In its sample, this clone was seen once. This rearrangement joins TRBV18 to TRBJ2-2; D call uncertain. CDR3 length: 16 amino acids. Looked up from germline, CDR1 is KGHSH and CDR2 is LQKENI. Trimming took 3 bases from V and 1 from J, leaving 12 bases between them. The CDR3 DNA reads TGTGCCAGCTCACCGCAATATGGCAAGAACACCGGGGAGCTGTTTTTT. This codes for CASSPQYGKNTGELFF.

The chain couples TRBV7-6 to TRBJ2-2, with a weak D call TRBD2 (5 bases). The V gene lost 5 bases and the J gene lost 6 bases, with 13 bases spanning the gap. The germline CDR1 and CDR2 sequences are SGHVS and FNYEAQ. This CDR3 is built from 14 residues. This chain's CDR3 is CASSLTLAAGELFF. The DNA for the CDR3 is TGTGCCAGCAGCCTGACTCTAGCCGCCGGGGAGCTGTTTTTT.

The J gene is TRBJ1-3, the V gene TRBV7-2; D unclear. V was clipped by 3 bases and J by 0 bases, with 6 bases between them. Germline-derived CDR1 and CDR2 are SGHTA and FQGNSA. This CDR3 is 14 amino acids long. DNA for the CDR3: TGTGCCAGCAGCTTCACATTCTCTGGAAACACCATATATTTT. Translated: CASSFTFSGNTIYF. Using reference TRBV7-2 and TRBJ1-3 for the parts outside the CDR3, the full variable domain is GAGVSQSPSNKVTEKGKDVELRCDPISGHTALYWYRQSLGQGLEFLIYFQGNSAPDKSGLPSDRFSAERTGGSVSTLTIQRTQQEDSAVYLCASSFTFSGNTIYFGEGSWLTVV.

The rearrangement joins TRBV5-1 to TRBJ2-5, with 8 bases aligning to TRBD1. J gave up 5 bases and V 2 bases, and 5 bases lay outside the gene matches. The CDR3 has 14 residues. CDR1 SGHRS and CDR2 YFSETQ come from the germline V gene. Here the CDR3 DNA reads TGCGCCAGCAGCTTAGGGGACAGGACGGAGACCCAGTACTTC. It translates to CASSLGDRTETQYF.

The rearrangement uses TRBV4-3 and TRBJ2-3, with TRBD2 identical over 10 bases. After removal of 3 bases from V and 8 bases from J, the junction contained 11 bases not matched to a gene. The CDR3 consists of 16 residues. The germline V gene has CDR1 LGHNA and CDR2 YSLEER. CDR3 loop: CASSQKNSGGPGTQYF. Here the CDR3 DNA reads TGCGCCAGCAGCCAGAAGAATAGCGGGGGGCCAGGTACGCAGTATTTT.

CDR3 bases: TGCGCCAGCAGCTTGATGAGCGGGGGCACAGATACGCAGTATTTT. Translated, it gives CASSLMSGGTDTQYF. The rearrangement links TRBV5-1 to TRBJ2-3; 7 nucleotides agree with TRBD2. The V and J ends lost 1 base and 1 base, in that order; junction bases with no gene match: 3. The CDR3 length is 15 residues. Germline lookup yields CDR1 SGHRS and CDR2 YFSETQ.

In its sample, this clone is medium-sized. This rearrangement joins TRBV6-1 to TRBJ2-7, with D perhaps TRBD1 (6 bases). Trimming left V 5 bases short and J 4 bases short, with 12 bases between. This CDR3 has 13 residues. The germline gives CDR1 MNHNS, CDR2 SASEGT. The CDR3 sequence: CASSNRALYEQYF. The CDR3 DNA is TGTGCCAGCAGTAACAGGGCCCTATACGAGCAGTACTTC.

The rearrangement joins TRBV6-5 to TRBJ1-1, with D possibly being TRBD1 (5 bases). This CDR3 has 13 residues. V lost 2 bases and J lost 7, with 11 bases in between. In germline, CDR1 is MNHEY, CDR2 SVGAGI. The CDR3 DNA reads TGTGCCAGCAGTTACCTTGGGGGGAGTGAAGCTTTCTTT. Its protein product is CASSYLGGSEAFF.

This chain joins TRBV6-5 and TRBJ2-1; 7 positions match TRBD2. Trimming at V came to 5 bases and at J to 10 bases, leaving 8 bases not matched to a gene. In germline, CDR1 is MNHEY, CDR2 SVGAGI. The CDR3 runs to 13 residues. The CDR3 DNA is TGTGCCAGCAGTCGGGGAGGGTTGGGGGAGCAGTTCTTC. Encoded protein: CASSRGGLGEQFF.